The present T cell receptor (beta chain) was sequenced within a study of PD-L1 blockade in urothelial cancer. Sequencing was performed with immunoSEQ multiplex PCR; in TCRdb, only in-frame clones are kept and a portion is missing. The data show over 30,000 clones, 84% seen once. Time point specified: pretreatment peripheral blood. The source is a man in his sixties with urothelial cancer. The specimen was PBMCs, collected around atezolizumab (anti-PD-L1) treatment.

CDR3 DNA: TGTGCCAGCAGCACGCGACAGGGGGCAGGAGAGACCCAGTACTTC. Its translation is CASSTRQGAGETQYF. The chain has TRBV9 and TRBJ2-5, with 10 positions matching TRBD1. The CDR3 consists of 15 residues. Per germline, CDR1 SGDLS and CDR2 YYNGEE. J was trimmed by 4 bases and V by 4 bases; bases with no gene match: 7.